This T cell receptor beta chain was sequenced in a study of control samples from healthy donors and cancer patients. Repertoires were generated with immunoSEQ multiplex PCR, while TCRdb's copy carries only in-frame clones and drops some. The table has 230,000 or so clones, about 94% seen once. Looked up from germline, CDR1 is SGHRS and CDR2 is YFSETQ. The CDR3 contains 15 residues. After removal of 4 bases from V and 4 bases from J, the junction contained 6 bases not matched to a gene. This clonotype was obtained from a man between 45 and 60 years old in good health. V and J are TRBV5-1 and TRBJ1-3, with TRBD1 identical over 9 bases. Sequenced material: blood. The CDR3 sequence is CASSLGQGHGNTIYF. The CDR3, as DNA: TGCGCCAGCAGCCTGGGACAGGGTCACGGAAACACCATATATTTT.